This T cell receptor (beta chain) was captured in a study of blood T cell repertoires in COVID-19. Study as a whole: Samples of COVID-19 (acute and convalescent) were obtained from the United States, Italy and Spain. T cells, B-cell-depleted T cells, or PBMCs provided the cDNA or gDNA that served as material.

The assay was immunoSEQ multiplex PCR, and TCRdb's table has in-frame clones only and misses some. This table holds roughly 80,000 clones, about 80% found once. Germline assignment: CDR1 DFQATT and CDR2 SNEGSKA (reference sequence). This CDR3 is 16 amino acids long. The V and J ends lost 3 bases and 0 bases respectively, with 17 bases between them. The origin of this receptor is a human donor in a cohort sampled during active COVID-19. The gene calls are TRBV20-1 and TRBJ2-5; D ambiguous. Sample: peripheral blood. CDR3 nucleotide sequence: TGCAGTGCTAGTCCCACCGACAATCCCTACCAAGAGACCCAGTACTTC. Translated, it gives CSASPTDNPYQETQYF.